Below are 11 T cell receptor beta chains sequenced from a single sample in a study of vaccination effects on CD4 cells after COVID-19 (dated by TCRdb to the early 2020s). These receptors have no known antigen. In the ViraFEST assay, PBMC were stimulated with viral peptide pools, and antigen-specific CD4+ T cell clonotypes were then identified by expansion using TCR sequencing. After approximately eleven days of culture, CD4+ T cells were isolated with the EasySep CD4+ T cell isolation kit. Negative nucleocapsid antibody results before and after vaccination confirmed that the healthy vaccine recipients had no prior SARS-CoV-2 infection. The library came from the immunoSEQ multiplex PCR assay. Sourced from immuneACCESS, this table was stored by TCRdb with only in-frame sequences that have V and J called. A share of the clones is absent; for the studies checked, an unresolved V gene accounts for under half, and the remainder has no known explanation. The sample yields tens of thousands of clones; roughly 75% were counted once. 19% of the sample is taken by the ten largest.

The sample here was CD4+ T cells from PBMCs cultured with HCoV-NL63 spike peptides, taken before COVID-19 vaccination. According to the study, the label for this sample's cell subset or site signals: HCoV-NL63 spike overlapping peptide pool stimulation. The receptors derive from a human donor who received a COVID-19 vaccine.

The count of this clone is one. The chain employs TRBV14 and TRBJ2-7; 7 bases match TRBD2. Germline V gene lookup returns CDR1 SGHDN and CDR2 FVKESK. V gave up 4 bases and J gave up 3 bases; unmatched junction bases: 9. CDR3 size: 15 residues. CDR3: CASSPLAGEYYEQYF. Here the CDR3 DNA reads TGTGCCAGCAGCCCGCTTGCGGGAGAGTACTACGAGCAGTACTTC.

This clone occurred a few times. The chain uses TRBV11-1 and TRBJ1-2, with D uncertain. The germline CDR1 and CDR2 sequences are SGHAT and FQDESV (reference sequence). The V end lost 3 bases, the J end lost 2 bases, and 10 bases lay between the germline ends. The CDR3 has 14 amino acids. As DNA, the CDR3 is TGTGCCAGCAGCTTTGCGGACGGCAACTATGGCTACACCTTC. Its protein is CASSFADGNYGYTF.

The V and J genes are TRBV9 and TRBJ1-2; weak D call: TRBD1 (5 bases). Trimming pared 4 bases from V and 4 bases from J, leaving 8 bases between. This CDR3 is 12 amino acids long. Germline-derived CDR1 and CDR2 are SGDLS and YYNGEE. The CDR3 spells CASSHRIYGYTF. The CDR3 DNA reads TGTGCCAGCAGCCACAGGATCTATGGCTACACCTTC. The full variable domain, its missing parts supplied by reference TRBV9 and TRBJ1-2, is DSGVTQTPKHLITATGQRVTLRCSPRSGDLSVYWYQQSLDQGLQFLIQYYNGEERAKGNILERFSAQQFPDLHSELNLSSLELGDSALYFCASSHRIYGYTFGSGTRLTVV.

By sample share, this clone is medium-sized. The chain recombines TRBV15 with TRBJ2-5, with D possibly matching TRBD1 (6 bases). Germline V CDR1 and CDR2: LNHNV, YYDKDF (reference sequence). Trimming took 0 bases from V and 1 from J, leaving 6 bases between them. The CDR3 covers 14 residues. CDR3 loop: CATSRDRGQETQYF. The DNA for the CDR3 is TGTGCCACCAGCAGAGACAGGGGCCAAGAGACCCAGTACTTC. Full variable domain (remainder filled in from reference TRBV15 and TRBJ2-5): DAMVIQNPRYQVTQFGKPVTLSCSQTLNHNVMYWYQQKSSQAPKLLFHYYDKDFNNEADTPDNFQSRRPNTSFCFLDIRSPGLGDTAMYLCATSRDRGQETQYFGPGTRLLVL.

The table lists this clone with a few counts. This chain uses TRBV7-9 with TRBJ2-7; D is uncertain. Germline V gene data show CDR1 as SEHNR and CDR2 as FQNEAQ (reference sequence). This CDR3 region has 15 residues. Trimming took off 2 bases at V and 9 bases at J, with 20 bases between the two ends. The CDR3 reads CASSLSRTELRGQYF. As DNA, the CDR3 is TGTGCCAGCAGCTTATCCCGGACGGAACTACGTGGGCAGTACTTC.

This chain connects TRBV7-2 to TRBJ2-3; 8 nucleotides match TRBD2. V was clipped by 1 base and J by 3 bases; unmatched bases: 6. CDR3 size: 16 residues. Germline V gene data show CDR1 as SGHTA and CDR2 as FQGNSA. The CDR3 DNA reads TGTGCCAGCAGCTTAGGGTACGGGAGGGGGACAGATACGCAGTATTTT. Its protein is CASSLGYGRGTDTQYF.

The chain carries TRBV12-5 and TRBJ2-5; unclear D gene. This CDR3 is built from 12 residues. Per germline, CDR1 LGHNT and CDR2 FRNRAP. Trimming removed 7 bases from V and 1 base from J, with 7 bases in between. The CDR3 DNA reads as TGTGCTAGTGAGCTCCTCCAAGAGACCCAGTACTTC. It yields the protein CASELLQETQYF.

The genes are TRBV3-1 (or the pseudogene TRBV3-2) and TRBJ1-1; D gene ambiguous. This CDR3 comprises 12 residues. Germline CDR1 LGHDT, CDR2 YNNKEL (reference sequence). V dropped 4 bases and J dropped 3 bases, with 6 bases sitting between them. Here the CDR3 reads CASSLADTEAFF. The CDR3 DNA follows: TGTGCCAGCAGCCTCGCAGACACTGAAGCTTTCTTT.

The V and J genes are TRBV6-5 and TRBJ2-2; D possibly corresponds to TRBD2 (7 bases). Germline V gene lookup returns CDR1 MNHEY and CDR2 SVGAGI. This CDR3 contains 14 residues. Deletions cut 7 bases from V and 6 bases from J, with 15 bases between. The DNA of the CDR3 is TGTGCCAGCAAAATACAAGGGGGGGCCGGGGAGCTGTTTTTT. It codes for CASKIQGGAGELFF.

The chain recombines TRBV9 with TRBJ2-1; D assignment may be TRBD1 or TRBD2 (5 bases each). CDR3 length: 14 residues. Trimming took off 3 bases at V and 8 bases at J, with 15 bases between the two ends. In germline, CDR1 is SGDLS, CDR2 YYNGEE. The CDR3 reads CASSADSGTHEQFF. In DNA form, the CDR3 reads TGTGCCAGCAGCGCGGATTCCGGGACCCATGAGCAGTTCTTC.

There are a few counts of this clone. The gene calls are TRBV28 and TRBJ1-3; D uncertain. Germline CDR1 reads MDHEN; CDR2 reads SYDVKM. Trimming took off 3 bases at V and 0 bases at J, with 15 bases between the two ends. This CDR3 comprises 17 residues. The CDR3 DNA reads as TGTGCCAGCAGTTTTCTCGGACGGCACAGCTCTGGAAACACCATATATTTT. This gives the protein CASSFLGRHSSGNTIYF.